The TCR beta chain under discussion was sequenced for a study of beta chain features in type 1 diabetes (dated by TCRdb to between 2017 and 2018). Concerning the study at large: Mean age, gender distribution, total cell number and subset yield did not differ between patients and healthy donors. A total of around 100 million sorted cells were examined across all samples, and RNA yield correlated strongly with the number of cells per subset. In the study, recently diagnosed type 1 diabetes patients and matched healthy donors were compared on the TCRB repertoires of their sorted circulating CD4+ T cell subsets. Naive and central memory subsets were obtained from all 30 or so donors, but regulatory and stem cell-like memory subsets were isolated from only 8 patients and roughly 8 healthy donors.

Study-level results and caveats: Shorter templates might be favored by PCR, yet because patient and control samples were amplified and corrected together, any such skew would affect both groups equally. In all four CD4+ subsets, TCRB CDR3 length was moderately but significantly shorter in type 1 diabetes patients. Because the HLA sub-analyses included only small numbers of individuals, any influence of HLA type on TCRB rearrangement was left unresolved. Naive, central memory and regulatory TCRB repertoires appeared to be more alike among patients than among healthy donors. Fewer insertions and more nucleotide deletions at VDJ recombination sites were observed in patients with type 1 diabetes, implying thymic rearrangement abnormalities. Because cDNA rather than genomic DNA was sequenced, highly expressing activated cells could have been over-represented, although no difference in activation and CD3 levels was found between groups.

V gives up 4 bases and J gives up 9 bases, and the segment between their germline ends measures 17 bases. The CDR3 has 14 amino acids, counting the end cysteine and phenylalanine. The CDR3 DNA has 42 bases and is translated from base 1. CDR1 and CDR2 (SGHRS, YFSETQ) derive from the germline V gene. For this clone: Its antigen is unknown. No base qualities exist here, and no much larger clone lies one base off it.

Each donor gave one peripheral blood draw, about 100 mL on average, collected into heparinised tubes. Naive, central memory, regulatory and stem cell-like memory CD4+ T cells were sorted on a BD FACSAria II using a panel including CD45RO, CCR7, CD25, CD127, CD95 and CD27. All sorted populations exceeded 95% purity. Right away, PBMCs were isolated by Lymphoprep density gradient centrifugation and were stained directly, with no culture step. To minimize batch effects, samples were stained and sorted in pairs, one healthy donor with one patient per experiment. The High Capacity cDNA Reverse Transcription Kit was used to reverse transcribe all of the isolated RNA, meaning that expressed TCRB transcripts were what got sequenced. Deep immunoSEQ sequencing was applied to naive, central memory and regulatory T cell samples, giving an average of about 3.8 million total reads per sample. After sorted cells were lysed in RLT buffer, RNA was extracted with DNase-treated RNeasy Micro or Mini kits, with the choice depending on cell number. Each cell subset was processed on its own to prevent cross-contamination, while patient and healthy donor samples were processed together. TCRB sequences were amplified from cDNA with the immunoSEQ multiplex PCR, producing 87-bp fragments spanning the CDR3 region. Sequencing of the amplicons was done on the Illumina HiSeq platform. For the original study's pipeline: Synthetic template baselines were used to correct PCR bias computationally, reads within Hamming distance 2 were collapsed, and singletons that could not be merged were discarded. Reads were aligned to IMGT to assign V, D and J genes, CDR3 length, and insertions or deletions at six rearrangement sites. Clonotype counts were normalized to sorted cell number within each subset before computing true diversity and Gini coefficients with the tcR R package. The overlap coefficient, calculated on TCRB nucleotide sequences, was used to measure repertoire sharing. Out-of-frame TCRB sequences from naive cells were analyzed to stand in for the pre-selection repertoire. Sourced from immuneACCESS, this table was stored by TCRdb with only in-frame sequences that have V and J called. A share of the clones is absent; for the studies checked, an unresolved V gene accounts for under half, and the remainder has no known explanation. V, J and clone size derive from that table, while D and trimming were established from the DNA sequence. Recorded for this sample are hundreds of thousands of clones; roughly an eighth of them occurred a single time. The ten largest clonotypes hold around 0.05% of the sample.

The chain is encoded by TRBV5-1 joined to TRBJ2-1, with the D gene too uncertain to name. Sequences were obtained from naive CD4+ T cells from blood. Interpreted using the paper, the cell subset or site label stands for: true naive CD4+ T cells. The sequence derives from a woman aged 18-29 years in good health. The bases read TGCGCCAGCAGCCTCTTTTCCACTCCGGGTGAGCAGTTCTTC. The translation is CASSLFSTPGEQFF. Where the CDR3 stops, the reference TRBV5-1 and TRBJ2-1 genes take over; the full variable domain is KAGVTQTPRYLIKTRGQQVTLSCSPISGHRSVSWYQQTPGQGLQFLFEYFSETQRNKGNFPGRFSGRQFSNSRSEMNVSTLELGDSALYLCASSLFSTPGEQFFGPGTRLTVL.